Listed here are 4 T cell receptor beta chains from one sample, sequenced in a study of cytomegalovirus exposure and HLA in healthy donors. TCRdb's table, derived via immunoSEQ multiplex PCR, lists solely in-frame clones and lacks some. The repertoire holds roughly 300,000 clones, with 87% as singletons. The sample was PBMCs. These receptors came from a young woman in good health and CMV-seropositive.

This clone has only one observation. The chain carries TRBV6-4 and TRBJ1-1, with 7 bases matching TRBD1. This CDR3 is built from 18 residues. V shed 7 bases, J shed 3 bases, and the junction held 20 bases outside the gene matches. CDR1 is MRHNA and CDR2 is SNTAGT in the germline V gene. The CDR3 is CASTCRGCGNQADTEAFF. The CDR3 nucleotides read TGTGCCAGCACCTGCAGGGGGTGTGGCAATCAAGCAGACACTGAAGCTTTCTTT.

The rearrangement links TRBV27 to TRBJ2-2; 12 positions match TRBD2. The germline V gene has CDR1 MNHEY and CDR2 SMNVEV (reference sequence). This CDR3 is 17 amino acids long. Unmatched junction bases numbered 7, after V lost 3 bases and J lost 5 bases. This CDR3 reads CASSFPSLAGGTGELFF. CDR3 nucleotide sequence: TGTGCCAGCAGTTTTCCCTCTCTAGCGGGGGGGACCGGGGAGCTGTTTTTT.

This CDR3 reads CASSTDITDTQYF. The CDR3, as DNA: TGTGCCAGCAGCACAGACATCACAGATACGCAGTATTTT. V usage is TRBV6-1 and J usage is TRBJ2-3; the D is unclear. This CDR3 region has 13 residues. Germline V gives CDR1 MNHNS, CDR2 SASEGT. Trimming took off 6 bases at V and 2 bases at J, with 9 bases between the two ends.

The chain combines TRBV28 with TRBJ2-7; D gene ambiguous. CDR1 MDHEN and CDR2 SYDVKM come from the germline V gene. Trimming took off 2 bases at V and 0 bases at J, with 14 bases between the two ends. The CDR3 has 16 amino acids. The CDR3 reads CASSLGLGRSSYEQYF. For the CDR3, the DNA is TGTGCCAGCAGTTTAGGTCTGGGCAGAAGCTCCTACGAGCAGTACTTC. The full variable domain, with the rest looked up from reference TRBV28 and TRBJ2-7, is DVKVTQSSRYLVKRTGEKVFLECVQDMDHENMFWYRQDPGLGLRLIYFSYDVKMKEKGDIPEGYSVSREKKERFSLILESASTNQTSMYLCASSLGLGRSSYEQYFGPGTRLTVT.